This entry lists 28 T cell receptor beta chains sequenced from one sample in a study of cytomegalovirus exposure and HLA in healthy donors (dated by TCRdb to about 2017). The library was obtained by the immunoSEQ multiplex PCR assay. As stored in TCRdb, this immuneACCESS dataset retains in-frame rearrangements with V and J assigned. A fraction of the clones does not appear; measured against another copy, unresolved V genes explain less than half of the discrepancy, and the remainder lacks a known reason. The sample records around 170,000 clones, 70% to 90% of which are singletons. Jointly, the top ten make up 2.5% to 3% of the sample. The sequenced sample consisted of PBMCs. These receptors came from a man younger than 35 in good health and CMV-seronegative.

This chain connects TRBV29-1 to TRBJ1-4; 8 bases fit TRBD1. From germline, CDR1 is SQVTM and CDR2 ANQGSEA. V shed 4 bases and J 5 bases; nucleotides not matched to a gene: 6. The CDR3 consists of 14 residues. The CDR3 DNA reads TGCAGCGTTGGAGGGACAGGCGCCAATGAAAAACTGTTTTTT. Its translation: CSVGGTGANEKLFF.

The chain recombines TRBV28 with TRBJ2-7, with a possible D match to TRBD1 (6 bases). There are 13 residues in the CDR3. CDR1 and CDR2 from the germline V gene are MDHEN and SYDVKM. Trimming removed 4 bases at V and 2 bases at J, with 9 bases between. The CDR3 coding sequence is TGTGCCAGCAGTTCTGGACAGCCCTACGAGCAGTACGTC. Its protein is CASSSGQPYEQYV.

The chain joins TRBV5-1 to TRBJ2-1, with D uncertain. The V end lost 2 bases, the J end lost 3 bases, and 12 bases lay between the germline ends. The CDR3 loop spans 15 amino acids. Germline CDR1 reads SGHRS; CDR2 reads YFSETQ. The CDR3 region has the DNA TGCGCCAGCAGCTTCACGGCGGAGATCTACAATGAGCAGTTCTTC. It yields the protein CASSFTAEIYNEQFF.

The rearrangement uses TRBV4-1 and TRBJ2-2; 10 bases map to TRBD2. The CDR3 spans 17 residues. In germline, CDR1 is MGHRA, CDR2 YSYEKL. V trimming: 1 base; J trimming: 7 bases; junction bases outside the gene matches: 9. In DNA form, the CDR3 reads TGCGCCAGCAGCCAAGTCAGCGGGAGGGCCAGTGGCGGGGAGCTGTTTTTT. Translating gives CASSQVSGRASGGELFF.

The J gene is TRBJ2-1, the V gene TRBV27, with 7 bases lining up with TRBD1. V lost 6 bases, J lost 7 bases, and 12 bases stayed unmatched. This CDR3 has 15 residues. Germline CDR1 is MNHEY and CDR2 is SMNVEV (reference sequence). CDR3 region: CASRPGQVEGNEQFF. The DNA for the CDR3 is TGTGCCAGCAGACCTGGACAGGTCGAGGGGAATGAGCAGTTCTTC.

This rearrangement joins TRBV21-1 to TRBJ2-7; the tabulated D call, TRBD1, remains unverified against the DNA. TRBV21-1 is given as a pseudogene. This CDR3 is built from 14 residues. CDR3 nucleotide sequence: TGTGCCAGCAGCAATATGCCACGAGGGGGCGAGCAGTACGTC. As protein: CASSNMPRGGEQYV.

This clone has a single count. The chain links TRBV19 to TRBJ2-1; TRBD2 is a possible D gene (6 bases). CDR1 is LNHDA and CDR2 is SQIVND in the germline V gene (reference sequence). The germline V and J ends were trimmed by 3 bases and 6 bases, with 9 bases remaining between them. CDR3 length: 13 residues. This CDR3 is CASSMPGGNEQFF. CDR3 DNA: TGTGCCAGTAGTATGCCCGGGGGCAATGAGCAGTTCTTC.

This clone was picked up a small number of times. The rearrangement joins TRBV6-6 to TRBJ1-2, with unresolved D. V was pared by 2 bases and J by 3 bases, with 7 bases between. Germline V lookup: CDR1 MNHNY, CDR2 SVGAGI (reference sequence). The CDR3 spans 13 residues. The CDR3 sequence is CASSYMADYGYTF. The CDR3 nucleotides read TGTGCCAGCAGTTACATGGCAGACTATGGCTACACCTTC.

The rearrangement uses TRBV6-5 and TRBJ1-4; D is possibly TRBD1 (5 bases). The length of the CDR3 is 14 residues. The V end lost 2 bases, the J end lost 8 bases, and 12 bases lay between the germline ends. In germline, CDR1 is MNHEY, CDR2 SVGAGI. The CDR3 nucleotides read TGTGCCAGCAGTTACGATCAAGCAGGGGAAAAACTGTTTTTT. Residues: CASSYDQAGEKLFF.

This clone was seen a few times. This sequence joins TRBV10-1 and TRBJ2-7; no clear D. The V gene's germline CDR1 is WNHNN and CDR2 SYGVQD (reference sequence). Trimming left V 6 bases short and J 1 base short, with 7 bases between. This CDR3 spans 12 amino acids. CDR3 sequence: CASSPGSYEQYF. CDR3 coding DNA: TGCGCCAGCAGCCCCGGGTCCTACGAGCAGTACTTC.

The chain combines TRBV7-2 with TRBJ2-7, with D perhaps TRBD1 (6 bases). V was pared by 7 bases and J by 0 bases, with 13 bases between. Germline V gene lookup returns CDR1 SGHTA and CDR2 FQGNSA. The length of the CDR3 is 14 residues. The CDR3 spells CASTTGFVSYEQYF. The DNA of the CDR3 is TGTGCCAGCACTACAGGGTTCGTCTCCTACGAGCAGTACTTC.

The rearrangement joins TRBV23-1 to TRBJ1-2; 9 bases align to TRBD1. TRBV23-1 is designated an ORF whose function remains uncertain. The CDR3 has 19 residues. V was pared by 3 bases and J by 8 bases, with 22 bases of the junction left unmatched. The DNA of the CDR3 is TGCGCCAGCAGTCAGTCGGGGCCGGGACAGGGTTGTCCGAGAAGGGGCTACACCTTC. It encodes CASSQSGPGQGCPRRGYTF.

The genes are TRBV13 and TRBJ1-6, with 9 positions matching TRBD1. The ends lost 4 bases at V and 10 bases at J; junction bases unmatched: 11. Germline V gene sequence: CDR1 PRHDT, CDR2 FYEKMQ (reference sequence). The CDR3 contains 16 residues. The CDR3 nucleotides are TGTGCCAGCAGCTCCGCGGGACAGGGTTTTCGGTCACCCCTCCACTTT. As protein: CASSSAGQGFRSPLHF.

V usage is TRBV7-9 and J usage is TRBJ1-4, with D possibly matching TRBD1 (6 bases). V dropped 5 bases and J dropped 8 bases, with 15 bases sitting between them. Germline V gene data show CDR1 as SEHNR and CDR2 as FQNEAQ (reference sequence). The CDR3 is made up of 14 amino acids. CDR3 residues: CASSPGHKSEKLFF. CDR3 DNA sequence: TGTGCCAGCAGCCCGGGACACAAATCCGAAAAACTGTTTTTT. The whole variable domain, filled in from reference TRBV7-9 and TRBJ1-4, reads DTGVSQNPRHKITKRGQNVTFRCDPISEHNRLYWYRQTLGQGPEFLTYFQNEAQLEKSRLLSDRFSAERPKGSFSTLEIQRTEQGDSAMYLCASSPGHKSEKLFFGSGTQLSVL.

This clone has only one observation. The V call is TRBV15, the J call TRBJ1-1; D might be TRBD1 (6 bases). The CDR3 has 14 residues. Trimming took 2 bases from V and 4 from J, leaving 11 bases between them. Looked up from germline, CDR1 is LNHNV and CDR2 is YYDKDF (reference sequence). The CDR3 region has the DNA TGTGCCACCAGCAGAAGGGGCAGGGGCACTGAAGCTTTCTTT. It is translated as CATSRRGRGTEAFF.

This chain connects TRBV6-5 to TRBJ2-1, with D tentatively TRBD2 (5 bases). The CDR3 consists of 15 residues. Germline assignment: CDR1 MNHEY and CDR2 SVGAGI. The V gene lost 0 bases and the J gene lost 8 bases, with 14 bases spanning the gap. The CDR3 reads CASSYSVREIYEQFF. The DNA of the CDR3 is TGTGCCAGCAGTTACTCGGTTCGGGAAATATATGAGCAGTTCTTC.

This chain links TRBV6-5 with TRBJ2-5, with 8 bases matching TRBD2. The CDR3 length is 16 residues. Germline loops: CDR1 MNHEY, CDR2 SVGAGI. V dropped 2 bases and J dropped 0; count of bases not matched to a gene: 5. CDR3 DNA sequence: TGTGCCAGCAGTTACGTCAGCGGGGGCCACCAAGAGACCCAGTACTTC. Its protein product is CASSYVSGGHQETQYF.

In this sample, this clone turned up a few times. The V and J genes are TRBV19 and TRBJ2-5; unclear D gene. The germline CDR1 and CDR2 sequences are LNHDA and SQIVND (reference sequence). The V gene lost 1 base and the J gene lost 5 bases, with 5 bases spanning the gap. The CDR3 length is 12 residues. The CDR3 protein is CASSIGLETQYF. CDR3 sequence (DNA): TGTGCCAGTAGTATAGGGCTGGAGACCCAGTACTTC. The variable domain in full, completed from reference TRBV19 and TRBJ2-5, reads DGGITQSPKYLFRKEGQNVTLSCEQNLNHDAMYWYRQDPGQGLRLIYYSQIVNDFQKGDIAEGYSVSREKKESFPLTVTSAQKNPTAFYLCASSIGLETQYFGPGTRLLVL.

This rearrangement joins TRBV5-4 to TRBJ2-7, with 11 bases lining up with TRBD2. V shed 0 bases and J 3 bases; nucleotides not matched to a gene: 5. The germline V gene has CDR1 SGHNT and CDR2 YYREEE (reference sequence). The CDR3 extends over 16 amino acids. The CDR3 is CASSLASGRTLYEQYF. CDR3 DNA sequence: TGTGCCAGCAGCTTGGCTAGCGGGAGGACCCTCTACGAGCAGTACTTC.

The chain links TRBV7-2 to TRBJ2-7; D perhaps matches TRBD2 (6 bases). The CDR3 is made up of 17 amino acids. Germline CDR1 is SGHTA and CDR2 is FQGNSA. Trimming took off 0 bases at V and 5 bases at J, with 20 bases between the two ends. CDR3 loop: CASSLAPGQRRGHEQYF. The DNA for the CDR3 is TGTGCCAGCAGCTTAGCGCCCGGCCAAAGGAGGGGCCACGAGCAGTACTTC.

The chain has TRBV28 and TRBJ1-2; D unclear. V was pared by 8 bases and J by 3 bases, with 19 bases between. The length of the CDR3 is 15 residues. The V gene's germline CDR1 is MDHEN and CDR2 SYDVKM. The CDR3 region is CASHLSGERYYGYTF. For the CDR3, the DNA is TGTGCCAGCCACCTCTCCGGTGAACGTTACTATGGCTACACCTTC.

The rearrangement uses TRBV6-6 and TRBJ2-7; TRBD2 aligns across 11 bases. Per the germline V gene, CDR1 is MNHNY and CDR2 is SVGAGI (reference sequence). This CDR3 region has 15 residues. V trimming: 2 bases; J trimming: 3 bases; junction bases outside the gene matches: 3. The CDR3 coding sequence is TGTGCCAGCAGTTACCTAGCGGGGGGTGGCTACGAGCAGTACGTC. Amino acid sequence: CASSYLAGGGYEQYV.

This chain uses TRBV20-1 with TRBJ2-1, with D possibly matching TRBD1 (6 bases). Trimming removed 6 bases at V and 6 bases at J, with 9 bases between. Per the germline V gene, CDR1 is DFQATT and CDR2 is SNEGSKA (reference sequence). The CDR3 runs 11 residues. The CDR3 protein is CSAAGVNEQFF. CDR3 bases: TGCAGTGCGGCAGGGGTCAATGAGCAGTTCTTC.

The chain links TRBV7-8 to TRBJ2-5; D is perhaps TRBD1 (6 bases). Trimming took 2 bases from V and 2 from J, leaving 15 bases between them. Germline loops: CDR1 SGHVS, CDR2 FQNEAQ. The CDR3 extends over 16 amino acids. The CDR3 coding sequence is TGTGCCAGCAGCTTATCTAGGGGGTTTGGGCAAGAGACCCAGTACTTC. Amino acid sequence: CASSLSRGFGQETQYF.

This chain joins TRBV13 and TRBJ2-5, with TRBD2 identical over 12 bases. V dropped 2 bases and J dropped 3; count of bases not matched to a gene: 4. Germline values: CDR1 PRHDT, CDR2 FYEKMQ (reference sequence). This CDR3 contains 16 residues. CDR3 protein: CASSLWTSGIKETQYF. CDR3 in DNA: TGTGCCAGCAGCTTATGGACTAGCGGGATAAAAGAGACCCAGTACTTC.

This clone was detected only a few times. The same CDR3 also results from other DNA sequences found in this sample. Written as DNA, the CDR3 is TGCGCCAGCAGCTTGGGGCAGGTCTACAATGAGCAGTTCTTC. Translated, it gives CASSLGQVYNEQFF. The V call is TRBV5-1, the J call TRBJ2-1; D gene unclear. V dropped 0 bases and J dropped 3 bases, with 7 bases sitting between them. The CDR3 has 14 amino acids. Germline assignment: CDR1 SGHRS and CDR2 YFSETQ.

The chain uses TRBV7-2 and TRBJ2-7, with 12 bases lining up with TRBD2. The CDR3 consists of 15 residues. J lost 2 bases, V lost 5 bases, and 4 bases had no gene match. Germline values: CDR1 SGHTA, CDR2 FQGNSA. CDR3 amino acids: CASSASSGGAYEQYF. DNA for the CDR3: TGTGCCAGCAGCGCGTCTAGCGGGGGGGCCTACGAGCAGTACTTC.

This clone appeared a few times. A read error may produce the germline difference seen at one junction end. The rearrangement links TRBV4-2 to TRBJ2-3, with D perhaps matching TRBD1 (7 bases). The CDR3 has 15 residues. The V gene's germline CDR1 is LGHNA and CDR2 YNFKEQ. CDR3 sequence: CASSHLGGGTDTQYF. CDR3 coding DNA: TGTGCCAGCAGCCACCTAGGAGGGGGCACGGATACGCAGTATTTT.